Presented here are 14 T cell receptor beta chains from one specimen sequenced in a study of T cells in Graves' hyperthyroidism and ophthalmopathy. It was RNA transcripts that yielded the amplified TCR beta CDR3 regions. The HTBI set primed first-round TCR CDR3 RT-PCR. One entry per CDR3 protein, called by TCRdb with MiXCR from the multiplex PCR reads. This sample has fewer than 250,000 distinct CDR3 sequences, with 17% found just once. What was sequenced was blood. All receptors derive from a man in his fifties or sixties with Graves' hyperthyroidism.

This clonotype appeared many times. V gene TRBV5-1 combines with J gene TRBJ2-7; D may match TRBD1 or TRBD2 (5 bases each). This CDR3 region has 14 residues. Trimming removed 3 bases at V and 3 bases at J, with 13 bases between. The germline V gene encodes CDR1 SGHRS and CDR2 YFSETQ. The CDR3 nucleotides read TGCGCCAGCAGCTATGGGGGAGCCCTCTACGAGCAGTACTTC. Protein: CASSYGGALYEQYF. The full variable domain, with the rest looked up from reference TRBV5-1 and TRBJ2-7, is KAGVTQTPRYLIKTRGQQVTLSCSPISGHRSVSWYQQTPGQGLQFLFEYFSETQRNKGNFPGRFSGRQFSNSRSEMNVSTLELGDSALYLCASSYGGALYEQYFGPGTRLTVT.

This clonotype has ten or more counts. The chain is built from TRBV20-1 and TRBJ1-1; TRBD1 agrees at 8 bases. Trimming took 3 bases from V and 4 from J; bases not matched to a gene: 7. This CDR3 is built from 14 residues. Germline V gives CDR1 DFQATT, CDR2 SNEGSKA (reference sequence). CDR3 bases: TGCAGTGCTAGGGACAGGGTAATGAGCACTGAAGCTTTCTTT. Amino acids: CSARDRVMSTEAFF.

The chain carries TRBV28 and TRBJ2-3; 10 bases align to TRBD2. Germline V gene sequence: CDR1 MDHEN, CDR2 SYDVKM. The CDR3 runs to 16 residues. V gave up 4 bases and J gave up 0 bases; unmatched junction bases: 4. The CDR3 region has the DNA TGTGCCAGCAGTTCCCTAGCGGGAGTGAGCACAGATACGCAGTATTTT. It encodes CASSSLAGVSTDTQYF.

This clonotype showed up many times. The rearrangement links TRBV5-1 to TRBJ2-1; TRBD2 matches 11 bases. The CDR3 has 15 amino acids. Germline lookup yields CDR1 SGHRS and CDR2 YFSETQ. V lost 1 base, J lost 7 bases, and 4 bases stayed unmatched. CDR3 sequence (DNA): TGCGCCAGCAGCTTGACCGGGACTAGCGGAAATGAGCAGTTCTTC. Its translation is CASSLTGTSGNEQFF.

Details on this clonotype: One base away lies a much larger clone, so this may be a sequencing read error. J is TRBJ2-7 and V is TRBV6-1, with D tentatively TRBD2 (5 bases). The CDR3 contains 16 residues. V lost 5 bases, J lost 2 bases, and 19 bases lay in between. Germline CDR1 and CDR2: MNHNS and SASEGT. This CDR3 reads CASSPGPAELAYEQYF. CDR3 nucleotides: TGTGCCAGCAGTCCCGGACCAGCGGAATTAGCCTACGAGCAGTACTTC.

This clonotype appeared a few times. The chain recombines TRBV4-1 with TRBJ2-2, with 7 bases matching TRBD2. Germline CDR1 reads MGHRA; CDR2 reads YSYEKL. Trimming cost V 4 bases and J 1 base; bases outside gene matches: 6. The CDR3 covers 16 residues. CDR3 sequence: CASSPLGRGNTGELFF. DNA of the CDR3: TGCGCCAGCAGCCCGTTAGGGAGGGGGAACACCGGGGAGCTGTTTTTT.

This clonotype was observed many times. This chain joins TRBV7-2 and TRBJ2-7, with 8 bases that match TRBD2. The V and J ends lost 1 base and 0 bases, in that order; junction bases with no gene match: 5. CDR1 and CDR2 from the germline V gene are SGHTA and FQGNSA. The CDR3 spans 16 residues. CDR3 sequence reads: CASSLVGTSGSYEQYF. CDR3 coding DNA: TGTGCCAGCAGCTTAGTCGGAACTAGCGGCTCCTACGAGCAGTACTTC.

This clonotype was seen more than once but under ten times. This chain links TRBV18 with TRBJ2-3; D is ambiguous. The V gene lost 2 bases and the J gene lost 0 bases, with 12 bases spanning the gap. This CDR3 is 16 amino acids long. From germline, CDR1 is KGHSH and CDR2 LQKENI. CDR3 bases: TGTGCCAGCTCACCAGGGTTACCCACTAGCACAGATACGCAGTATTTT. Protein sequence: CASSPGLPTSTDTQYF.

This clonotype was seen at least ten times. The V gene is TRBV6-5, the J gene TRBJ2-3; D uncertain. With 2 bases removed from V and 4 bases from J, the gap between germline ends came to 7 bases. CDR3 length: 13 residues. The germline V gene encodes CDR1 MNHEY and CDR2 SVGAGI. CDR3 DNA: TGTGCCAGCAGTTACCCCGGGTCAGATACGCAGTATTTT. Residues: CASSYPGSDTQYF.

This clonotype came up a few times. Since the CDR3 does not end with the conserved phenylalanine or tryptophan, this likely comes from a read error. It is unclear where the CDR3 begins or ends on the DNA, so no DNA is shown, and the CDR3 is as TCRdb lists it. V gene TRBV7-3 combines with J gene TRBJ1-2. Inclusive of both ends, the CDR3 amounts to 8 amino acids. CDR1 and CDR2 from the germline V gene are SGHTA and FQGTGA. Here the CDR3 reads CASSFSGT.

This clonotype came up many times. V is TRBV18 and J is TRBJ1-2, with TRBD1 as a possible D gene (5 bases). This CDR3 contains 14 residues. Germline V gene data show CDR1 as KGHSH and CDR2 as LQKENI. V was clipped by 0 bases and J by 0 bases, with 5 bases between them. This chain's CDR3 is CASSPPGANYGYTF. The CDR3 nucleotides are TGTGCCAGCTCACCACCGGGGGCTAACTATGGCTACACCTTC.

At least ten counts were recorded for this clonotype. The chain uses TRBV12-3 or TRBV12-4 and TRBJ2-5; unclear D gene. The CDR3 consists of 14 residues. V shed 1 base and J shed 1 base, with 7 bases lying between them. The CDR3 nucleotides read TGTGCCAGCAGTTTAGAGGCAGGCCAAGAGACCCAGTACTTC. As protein: CASSLEAGQETQYF.

The V gene is TRBV28, the J gene TRBJ1-2; no reliable D call. The ends were cut back, 5 bases at V and 2 bases at J, with 15 bases in the middle. CDR1 MDHEN and CDR2 SYDVKM come from the germline V gene. CDR3 size: 15 residues. The CDR3 DNA reads TGTGCCAGCAGTCCCGACATGCCGCGGAACTATGGCTACACCTTC. Translated, it gives CASSPDMPRNYGYTF.

This clonotype was seen repeatedly, ten times or more. The CDR3 loop reads CSAQEREAADTQYF. The CDR3 nucleotides read TGCAGTGCTCAAGAGCGGGAGGCGGCAGATACGCAGTATTTT. This chain joins TRBV20-1 and TRBJ2-3; 9 bases agree with TRBD2. Germline-derived CDR1 and CDR2 are DFQATT and SNEGSKA (reference sequence). V lost 5 bases and J lost 4; bases outside the gene matches: 7. The CDR3 covers 14 residues.